Following are 26 T cell receptor beta chains from one sample sequenced in a study of Graves' ophthalmopathy and Graves' hyperthyroidism. TCR beta CDR3 amplification used RNA transcripts. Second-round multiplex PCR came after first-round RT-PCR with HTBI primers. MiXCR, applied by TCRdb to the multiplex PCR reads, yields one record per CDR3 protein. This sample has hundreds of thousands of distinct CDR3 sequences, with roughly 21% found just once. The specimen sequenced was peripheral blood. Receptor source: a woman aged 18 to 35 with stable Graves' hyperthyroidism.

In DNA, the CDR3 is TGCAGTGCTAGGGGGTCGAGGGACAGGGCCCTCGGTGGCTACACCTTC. It translates to CSARGSRDRALGGYTF. The genes are TRBV20-1 and TRBJ1-2; 9 bases agree with TRBD1. The ends lost 3 bases at V and 7 bases at J; junction bases unmatched: 15. Germline loops: CDR1 DFQATT, CDR2 SNEGSKA (reference sequence). The CDR3 has 16 residues.

In this sample, this clonotype turned up many times. The rearrangement links TRBV6-2 or TRBV6-3 to TRBJ1-1; D not resolved. In germline, CDR1 is MNHEY, CDR2 SVGEGT. The ends were cut back, 2 bases at V and 1 base at J, with 8 bases in the middle. The CDR3 consists of 14 residues. The CDR3 sequence is CASSYHGTNTEAFF. CDR3 nucleotides: TGTGCCAGCAGTTACCACGGTACGAACACTGAAGCTTTCTTT.

This clonotype was recorded at least ten times. This may be a read error, as it is one base from a much larger clone. V usage is TRBV6-1 and J usage is TRBJ1-2; tentative D call: TRBD1 (6 bases). The CDR3 loop spans 12 amino acids. CDR1 and CDR2 from the germline V gene are MNHNS and SASEGT. Trimming removed 4 bases from V and 3 bases from J, with 6 bases in between. CDR3 DNA sequence: TGTGCCAGCAGTGCAGGGGACTATGGCTACACCTTC. Its translation: CASSAGDYGYTF.

The rearrangement links TRBV20-1 to TRBJ2-7; D could derive from TRBD1 or TRBD2 (6 bases each). The CDR3 has 13 amino acids. Germline lookup yields CDR1 DFQATT and CDR2 SNEGSKA (reference sequence). V lost 3 bases, J lost 6 bases, and 15 bases lay in between. CDR3 region: CSASAGHLVEQYF. CDR3 bases: TGCAGTGCTAGCGCGGGACACTTGGTCGAGCAGTACTTC.

The chain combines TRBV7-2 with TRBJ2-5, with 12 bases that match TRBD2. The CDR3 consists of 15 residues. J was trimmed by 2 bases and V by 3 bases; bases with no gene match: 1. Germline V gene data show CDR1 as SGHTA and CDR2 as FQGNSA. CDR3 DNA: TGTGCCAGCAGCTTTGGGACTAGCGGGCAAGAGACCCAGTACTTC. The encoded protein is CASSFGTSGQETQYF. Together with reference TRBV7-2 and TRBJ2-5, the CDR3 gives the full variable domain: GAGVSQSPSNKVTEKGKDVELRCDPISGHTALYWYRQSLGQGLEFLIYFQGNSAPDKSGLPSDRFSAERTGGSVSTLTIQRTQQEDSAVYLCASSFGTSGQETQYFGPGTRLLVL.

This chain's CDR3 is CASSLRTGGLYQPQHF. DNA of the CDR3: TGTGCCAGCAGTTTAAGAACAGGGGGCTTATATCAGCCCCAGCATTTT. V and J are TRBV28 and TRBJ1-5; 9 bases are a match to TRBD1. Germline CDR1 and CDR2: MDHEN and SYDVKM. The CDR3 covers 16 residues. V lost 2 bases and J lost 5; bases outside the gene matches: 7. The full variable domain, completed using reference TRBV28 and TRBJ1-5, is DVKVTQSSRYLVKRTGEKVFLECVQDMDHENMFWYRQDPGLGLRLIYFSYDVKMKEKGDIPEGYSVSREKKERFSLILESASTNQTSMYLCASSLRTGGLYQPQHFGDGTRLSIL.

This clonotype has ten or more counts. V and J are TRBV25-1 and TRBJ2-7; 9 bases are a match to TRBD2. There are 14 residues in the CDR3. Looked up from germline, CDR1 is MGHDK and CDR2 is SYGVNS. With 2 bases clipped from V and 4 bases from J, the junction kept 3 bases outside the gene matches. The CDR3 DNA is TGTGCCAGCAGTGAAACTAGCGGGCGGTACGAGCAGTACTTC. This encodes CASSETSGRYEQYF.

This clonotype was found many times. The chain combines TRBV7-9 with TRBJ2-5, with a possible D match to TRBD1 (6 bases). The germline V and J ends were trimmed by 4 bases and 11 bases, with 17 bases remaining between them. This CDR3 contains 13 residues. From germline, CDR1 is SEHNR and CDR2 FQNEAQ (reference sequence). The CDR3 here is CASSSTTDRSQYF. As DNA, the CDR3 is TGTGCCAGCAGCTCAACCACGGACAGATCTCAGTACTTC.

The chain couples TRBV5-1 to TRBJ2-5, with TRBD1 identical over 10 bases. Germline assignment: CDR1 SGHRS and CDR2 YFSETQ. This CDR3 comprises 16 residues. V gave up 4 bases and J gave up 5 bases; unmatched junction bases: 11. CDR3 nucleotides: TGCGCCAGCAGCAGGAGACAGGGGGCTTTGTGGGAGACCCAGTACTTC. It encodes CASSRRQGALWETQYF.

The table lists this clonotype with many counts. The rearrangement uses TRBV11-2 and TRBJ2-2, with 7 bases that match TRBD1. Germline trimming cut 6 bases from V and 1 base from J; bases unmatched to any gene: 5. The CDR3 extends over 15 amino acids. Germline lookup yields CDR1 SGHAT and CDR2 FQNNGV. DNA of the CDR3: TGTGCCAGCAGAAAACAGGGGAGGAACACCGGGGAGCTGTTTTTT. This encodes CASRKQGRNTGELFF. The complete variable domain, with remaining parts taken from reference TRBV11-2 and TRBJ2-2, reads EAGVAQSPRYKIIEKRQSVAFWCNPISGHATLYWYQQILGQGPKLLIQFQNNGVVDDSQLPKDRFSAERLKGVDSTLKIQPAKLEDSAVYLCASRKQGRNTGELFFGEGSRLTVL.

This clonotype has a count of ten or more. This chain uses TRBV27 with TRBJ2-7; perhaps TRBD1 as D (5 bases). The V end lost 4 bases, the J end lost 5 bases, and 12 bases lay between the germline ends. In germline, CDR1 is MNHEY, CDR2 SMNVEV (reference sequence). The CDR3 loop spans 13 amino acids. The CDR3 loop reads CASSWKGPHEQYF. The CDR3 bases are TGTGCCAGCAGTTGGAAGGGGCCCCACGAGCAGTACTTC.

This clonotype was picked up many times. One junction end disagrees with the germline gene, perhaps due to a read error. This chain connects TRBV7-2 to TRBJ2-2; D not certain. There are 15 residues in the CDR3. Per the germline V gene, CDR1 is SGHTA and CDR2 is FQGNSA. CDR3 bases: TGTGCCAGCAACTTAGCCCTCAAGAACACCGGGGAGCTGTTTTTT. It yields the protein CASNLALKNTGELFF.

The CDR3 nucleotides read TGTGCCAGCAGCCGCTTTCGCTGGGGGGGCGGATTACGCACTGAAGCTTTCTTT. Translation gives CASSRFRWGGGLRTEAFF. V and J are TRBV14 and TRBJ1-1; tentatively, D is TRBD1 (6 bases). CDR3 length: 18 amino acids. V was trimmed by 4 bases and J by 4 bases, leaving 25 bases between them. Germline lookup yields CDR1 SGHDN and CDR2 FVKESK.

This clonotype was seen repeatedly, ten times or more. The chain joins TRBV20-1 to TRBJ2-4; tentatively, D is TRBD2 (5 bases). This CDR3 is 15 amino acids long. CDR1 DFQATT and CDR2 SNEGSKA come from the germline V gene (reference sequence). Trimming left V 0 bases short and J 0 bases short, with 9 bases between. The CDR3 protein is CSARDRAGAKNIQYF. The CDR3 DNA follows: TGCAGTGCTAGAGATCGTGCGGGAGCCAAAAACATTCAGTACTTC.

This clonotype was seen ten or more times. This chain uses TRBV6-1 with TRBJ2-2, with D perhaps matching TRBD1 (7 bases). The CDR3 totals 14 residues. Germline V CDR1 and CDR2: MNHNS, SASEGT. Trimming stripped 8 bases from V and 0 bases from J, with 10 bases between. The CDR3 here is CASGGTANTGELFF. The CDR3 coding sequence is TGTGCCAGCGGCGGGACAGCGAACACCGGGGAGCTGTTTTTT.

This clonotype was seen many times. This sequence joins TRBV28 and TRBJ2-7; 8 nucleotides match TRBD1. The CDR3 contains 15 residues. The germline gives CDR1 MDHEN, CDR2 SYDVKM. J lost 2 bases, V lost 6 bases, and 9 bases had no gene match. The CDR3: CASRPTGGRTYEQYF. The CDR3 nucleotides read TGTGCCAGCAGACCTACAGGGGGGAGGACCTACGAGCAGTACTTC.

In its sample, this clonotype was seen many times. The CDR3: CASSVGWTGDYGYTF. CDR3 bases: TGTGCCAGCAGCGTAGGATGGACAGGGGACTATGGCTACACCTTC. The chain employs TRBV9 and TRBJ1-2; 9 bases map to TRBD1. The CDR3 is 15 residues long. Germline loops: CDR1 SGDLS, CDR2 YYNGEE. J gave up 3 bases and V 0 bases, and 3 bases lay outside the gene matches.

In this sample, this clonotype turned up many times. The rearrangement joins TRBV2 to TRBJ2-4; D uncertain. The CDR3 loop spans 14 amino acids. The germline V gene has CDR1 SNHLY and CDR2 FYNNEI. The ends were cut back, 5 bases at V and 5 bases at J, with 13 bases in the middle. The CDR3 bases are TGTGCCAGCAGTCCAGGCGAAGTCGAAAACATTCAGTACTTC. Encoded protein: CASSPGEVENIQYF.

This clonotype was observed many times. J is TRBJ2-5 and V is TRBV12-3 or TRBV12-4; 14 nucleotides align to TRBD2. V dropped 3 bases and J dropped 4; count of bases not matched to a gene: 4. The CDR3 contains 16 residues. The CDR3 DNA reads as TGTGCCAGCAGTTTCGGACTAGCGGGAGGAGGAGAGACCCAGTACTTC. Amino acid sequence: CASSFGLAGGGETQYF.

The sample holds many counts of this clonotype. This chain uses TRBV30 with TRBJ2-5; tentative D call: TRBD2 (5 bases). CDR3 length equals 12 residues. CDR1 and CDR2 from the germline V gene are GTSNPN and SVGIG (reference sequence). V lost 3 bases, J lost 5 bases, and 10 bases lay in between. CDR3 residues: CAWSGLRETQYF. The DNA for the CDR3 is TGTGCCTGGAGCGGACTTCGGGAGACCCAGTACTTC.

This clonotype was seen repeatedly, ten times or more. The chain recombines TRBV5-1 with TRBJ2-6, with 9 positions matching TRBD1. Per germline, CDR1 SGHRS and CDR2 YFSETQ. This CDR3 comprises 17 residues. V shed 9 bases, J shed 0 bases, and the junction held 10 bases outside the gene matches. CDR3 amino acids: CATRPGQGHSGANVLTF. DNA of the CDR3: TGCGCCACTCGACCGGGACAGGGCCACTCTGGGGCCAACGTCCTGACTTTC.

V is TRBV7-2 and J is TRBJ2-7; 8 bases align to TRBD2. Trimming at V came to 7 bases and at J to 4 bases, leaving 6 bases not matched to a gene. This CDR3 is 13 amino acids long. Germline CDR1 reads SGHTA; CDR2 reads FQGNSA. The CDR3 reads CASNYGRDYEQYF. As DNA, the CDR3 is TGTGCCAGCAATTACGGGAGGGATTACGAGCAGTACTTC.

This clonotype showed up just a few times. This chain joins TRBV5-1 and TRBJ2-5; the D is unclear. V lost 4 bases and J 5 bases, leaving 15 bases between the germline ends. The CDR3 contains 14 residues. Germline assignment: CDR1 SGHRS and CDR2 YFSETQ. Here the CDR3 reads CASSVAHKWETQYF. The CDR3 nucleotides are TGCGCCAGCAGCGTAGCCCATAAGTGGGAGACCCAGTACTTC. Filled out from reference TRBV5-1 and TRBJ2-5, the complete variable domain reads KAGVTQTPRYLIKTRGQQVTLSCSPISGHRSVSWYQQTPGQGLQFLFEYFSETQRNKGNFPGRFSGRQFSNSRSEMNVSTLELGDSALYLCASSVAHKWETQYFGPGTRLLVL.

This clonotype occurred many times. The V gene is TRBV15, the J gene TRBJ1-1; D not certain. Germline CDR1 is LNHNV and CDR2 is YYDKDF (reference sequence). The ends were cut back, 4 bases at V and 3 bases at J, with 15 bases in the middle. The CDR3 is 15 amino acids. The CDR3 is CATSIRARADTEAFF. CDR3 nucleotide sequence: TGTGCCACCAGCATAAGGGCCCGGGCAGACACTGAAGCTTTCTTT.

In its sample, this clonotype was seen many times. This rearrangement joins TRBV6-5 to TRBJ2-7, with TRBD2 matching 9 bases. Germline loops: CDR1 MNHEY, CDR2 SVGAGI. This CDR3 is 15 amino acids long. Trimming took 1 base from V and 5 from J; bases not matched to a gene: 6. The CDR3 loop is CASSYYSGSVHEQYF. CDR3 DNA sequence: TGTGCCAGCAGTTACTATAGCGGGAGTGTCCACGAGCAGTACTTC.

This clonotype was detected ten times or more. The chain employs TRBV5-1 and TRBJ2-2; a weak D match, TRBD2 (6 bases). Germline values: CDR1 SGHRS, CDR2 YFSETQ. The length of the CDR3 is 15 residues. V was clipped by 4 bases and J by 5 bases, with 15 bases between them. The CDR3 loop is CASSVGSGGTGELFF. CDR3 sequence (DNA): TGCGCCAGCAGCGTAGGTAGCGGTGGGACCGGGGAGCTGTTTTTT.